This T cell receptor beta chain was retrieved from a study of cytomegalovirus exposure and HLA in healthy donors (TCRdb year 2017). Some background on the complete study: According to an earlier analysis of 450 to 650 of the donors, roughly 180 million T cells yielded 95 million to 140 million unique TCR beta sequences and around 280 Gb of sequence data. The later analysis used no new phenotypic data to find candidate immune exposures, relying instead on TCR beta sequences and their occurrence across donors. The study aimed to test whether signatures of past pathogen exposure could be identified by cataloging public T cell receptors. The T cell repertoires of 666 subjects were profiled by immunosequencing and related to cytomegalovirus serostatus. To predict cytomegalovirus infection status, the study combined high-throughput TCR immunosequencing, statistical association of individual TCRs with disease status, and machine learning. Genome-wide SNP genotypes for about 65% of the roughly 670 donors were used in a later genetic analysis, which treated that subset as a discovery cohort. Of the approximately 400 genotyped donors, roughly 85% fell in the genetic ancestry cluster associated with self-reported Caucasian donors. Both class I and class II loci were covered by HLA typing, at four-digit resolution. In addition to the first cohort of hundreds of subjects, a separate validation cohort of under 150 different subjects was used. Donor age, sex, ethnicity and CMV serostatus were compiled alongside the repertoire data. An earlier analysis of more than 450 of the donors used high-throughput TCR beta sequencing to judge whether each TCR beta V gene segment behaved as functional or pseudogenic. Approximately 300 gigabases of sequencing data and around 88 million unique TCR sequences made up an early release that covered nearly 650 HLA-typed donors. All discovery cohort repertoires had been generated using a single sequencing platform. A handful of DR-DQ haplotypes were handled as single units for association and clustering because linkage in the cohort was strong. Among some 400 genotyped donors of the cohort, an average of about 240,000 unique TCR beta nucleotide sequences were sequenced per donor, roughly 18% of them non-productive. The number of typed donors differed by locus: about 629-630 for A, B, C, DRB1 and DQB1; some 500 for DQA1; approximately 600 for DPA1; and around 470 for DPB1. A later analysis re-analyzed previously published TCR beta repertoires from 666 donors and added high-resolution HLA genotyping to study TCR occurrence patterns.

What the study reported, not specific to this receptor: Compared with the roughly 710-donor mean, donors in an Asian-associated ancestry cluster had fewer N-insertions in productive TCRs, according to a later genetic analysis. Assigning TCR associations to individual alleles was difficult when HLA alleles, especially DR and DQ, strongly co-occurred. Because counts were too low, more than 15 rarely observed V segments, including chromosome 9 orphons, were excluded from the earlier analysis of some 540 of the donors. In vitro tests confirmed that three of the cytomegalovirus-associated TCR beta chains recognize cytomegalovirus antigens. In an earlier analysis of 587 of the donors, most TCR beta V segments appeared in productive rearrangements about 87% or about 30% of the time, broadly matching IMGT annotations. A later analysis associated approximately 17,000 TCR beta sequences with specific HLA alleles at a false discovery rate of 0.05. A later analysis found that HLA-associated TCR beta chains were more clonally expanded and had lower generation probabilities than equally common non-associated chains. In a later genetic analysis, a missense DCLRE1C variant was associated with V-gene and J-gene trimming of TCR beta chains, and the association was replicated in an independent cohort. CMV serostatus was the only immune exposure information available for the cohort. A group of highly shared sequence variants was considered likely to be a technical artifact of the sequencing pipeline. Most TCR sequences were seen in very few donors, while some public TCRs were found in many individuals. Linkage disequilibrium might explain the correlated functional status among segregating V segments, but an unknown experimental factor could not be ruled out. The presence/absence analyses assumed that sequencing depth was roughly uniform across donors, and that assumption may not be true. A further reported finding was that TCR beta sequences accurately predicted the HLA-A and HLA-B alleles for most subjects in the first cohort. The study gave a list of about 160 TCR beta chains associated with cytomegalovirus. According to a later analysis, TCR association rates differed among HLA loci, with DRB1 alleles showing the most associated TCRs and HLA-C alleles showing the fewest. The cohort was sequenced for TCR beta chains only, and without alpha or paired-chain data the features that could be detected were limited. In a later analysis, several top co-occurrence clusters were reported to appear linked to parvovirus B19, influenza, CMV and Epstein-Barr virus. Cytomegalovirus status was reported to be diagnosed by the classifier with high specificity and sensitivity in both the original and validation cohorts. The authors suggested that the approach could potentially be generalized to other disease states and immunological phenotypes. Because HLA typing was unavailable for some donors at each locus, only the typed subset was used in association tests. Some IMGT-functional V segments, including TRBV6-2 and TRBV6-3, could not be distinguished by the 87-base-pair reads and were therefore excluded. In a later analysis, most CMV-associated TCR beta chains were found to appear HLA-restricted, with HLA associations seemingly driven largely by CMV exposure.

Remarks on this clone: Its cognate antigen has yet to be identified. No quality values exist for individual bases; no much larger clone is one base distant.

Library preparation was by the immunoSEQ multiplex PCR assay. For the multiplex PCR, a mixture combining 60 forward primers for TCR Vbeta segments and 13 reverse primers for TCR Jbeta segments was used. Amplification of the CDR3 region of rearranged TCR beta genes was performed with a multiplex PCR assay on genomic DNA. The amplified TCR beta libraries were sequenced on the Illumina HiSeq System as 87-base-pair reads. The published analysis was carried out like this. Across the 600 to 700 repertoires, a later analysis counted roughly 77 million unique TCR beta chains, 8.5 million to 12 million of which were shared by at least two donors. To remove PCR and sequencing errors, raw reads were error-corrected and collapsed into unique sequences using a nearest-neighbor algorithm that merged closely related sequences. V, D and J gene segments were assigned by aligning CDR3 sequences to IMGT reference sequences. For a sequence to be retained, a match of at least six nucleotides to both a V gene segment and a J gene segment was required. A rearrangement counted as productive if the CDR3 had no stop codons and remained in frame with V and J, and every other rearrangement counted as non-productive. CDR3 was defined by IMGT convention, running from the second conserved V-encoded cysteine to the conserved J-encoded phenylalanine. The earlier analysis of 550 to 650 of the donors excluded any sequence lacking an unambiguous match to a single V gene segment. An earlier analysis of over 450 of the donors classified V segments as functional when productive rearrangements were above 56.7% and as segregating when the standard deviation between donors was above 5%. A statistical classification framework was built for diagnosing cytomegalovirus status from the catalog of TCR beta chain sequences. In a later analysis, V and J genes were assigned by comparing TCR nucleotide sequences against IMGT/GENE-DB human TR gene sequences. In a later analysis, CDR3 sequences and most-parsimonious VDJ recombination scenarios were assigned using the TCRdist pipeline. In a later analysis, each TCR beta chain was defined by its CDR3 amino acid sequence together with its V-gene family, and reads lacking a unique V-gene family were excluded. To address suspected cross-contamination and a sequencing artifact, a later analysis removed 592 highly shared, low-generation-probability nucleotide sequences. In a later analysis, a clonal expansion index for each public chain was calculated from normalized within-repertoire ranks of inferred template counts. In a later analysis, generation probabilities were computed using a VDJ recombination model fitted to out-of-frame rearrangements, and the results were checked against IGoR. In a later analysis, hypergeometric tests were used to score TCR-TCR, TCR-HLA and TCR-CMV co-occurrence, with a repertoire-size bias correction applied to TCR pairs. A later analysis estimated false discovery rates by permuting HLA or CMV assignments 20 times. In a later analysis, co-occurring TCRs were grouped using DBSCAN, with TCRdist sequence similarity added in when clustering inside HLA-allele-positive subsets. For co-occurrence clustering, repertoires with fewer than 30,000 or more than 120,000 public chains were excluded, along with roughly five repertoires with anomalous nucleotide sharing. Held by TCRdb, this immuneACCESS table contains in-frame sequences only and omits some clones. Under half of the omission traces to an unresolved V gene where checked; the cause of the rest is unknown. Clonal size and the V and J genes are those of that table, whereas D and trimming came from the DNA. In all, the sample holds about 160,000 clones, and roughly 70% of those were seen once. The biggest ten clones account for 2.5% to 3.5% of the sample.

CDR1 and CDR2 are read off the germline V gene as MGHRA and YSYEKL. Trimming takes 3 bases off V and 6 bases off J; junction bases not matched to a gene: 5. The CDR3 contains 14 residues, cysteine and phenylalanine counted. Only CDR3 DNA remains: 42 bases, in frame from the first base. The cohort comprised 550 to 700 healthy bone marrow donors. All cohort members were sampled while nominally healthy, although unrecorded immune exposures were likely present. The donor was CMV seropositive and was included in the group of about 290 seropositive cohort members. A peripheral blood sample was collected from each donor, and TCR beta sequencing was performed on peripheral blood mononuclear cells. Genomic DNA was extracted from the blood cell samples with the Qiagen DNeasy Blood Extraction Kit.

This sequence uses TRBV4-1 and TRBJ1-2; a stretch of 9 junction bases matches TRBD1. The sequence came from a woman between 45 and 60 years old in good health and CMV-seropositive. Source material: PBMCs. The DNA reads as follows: TGCGCCAGCAGCCAGGTGGGACAGGGCCATGGCTACACCTTC. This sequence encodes CASSQVGQGHGYTF.